The entry below describes one T cell receptor beta chain. What it binds is not known. This record comes from a study of radiotherapy plus CTLA-4 blockade in lung cancer. V was shortened by 0 bases and J by 7 bases, with 16 bases between the two germline ends. CDR1 and CDR2 (germline): SGDLS, YYNGEE. The CDR3 has 15 residues. Study-level findings and limits: Per reports, early blood T cell clone dynamics, plus interferon-beta, forecast response most strongly.

TCRdb's copy holds only in-frame clones and misses some; the assay was immunoSEQ multiplex PCR. Of about 85,000 clones listed, approximately 86% are singletons. The chain carries TRBV9 and TRBJ1-1; D remains ambiguous. Source: peripheral blood, taken from a patient treated with radiotherapy plus ipilimumab. The clonotype was recovered from a human donor with non-small cell lung cancer who had a partial response to radiotherapy plus ipilimumab. CDR3: CASSVAGVADYEAFF. The DNA of the CDR3 is TGTGCCAGCAGCGTAGCTGGGGTTGCGGACTATGAAGCTTTCTTT.